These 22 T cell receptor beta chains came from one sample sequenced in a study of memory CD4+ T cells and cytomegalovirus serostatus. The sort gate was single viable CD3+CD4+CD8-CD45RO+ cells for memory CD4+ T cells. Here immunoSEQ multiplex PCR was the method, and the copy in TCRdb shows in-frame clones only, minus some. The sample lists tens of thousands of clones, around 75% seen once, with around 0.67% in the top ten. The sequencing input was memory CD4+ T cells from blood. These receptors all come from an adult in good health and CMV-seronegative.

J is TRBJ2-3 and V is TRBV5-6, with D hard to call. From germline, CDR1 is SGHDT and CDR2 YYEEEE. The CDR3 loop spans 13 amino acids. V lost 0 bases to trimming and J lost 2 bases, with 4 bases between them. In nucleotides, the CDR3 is TGTGCCAGCAGCTTGGGCCTCACAGATACGCAGTATTTT. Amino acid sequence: CASSLGLTDTQYF.

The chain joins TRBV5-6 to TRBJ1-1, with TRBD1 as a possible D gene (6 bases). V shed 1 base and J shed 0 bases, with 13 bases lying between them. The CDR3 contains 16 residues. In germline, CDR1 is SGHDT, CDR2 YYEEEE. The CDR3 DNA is TGTGCCAGCAGCTTGCTCCGGGGGCAATTGAACACTGAAGCTTTCTTT. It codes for CASSLLRGQLNTEAFF.

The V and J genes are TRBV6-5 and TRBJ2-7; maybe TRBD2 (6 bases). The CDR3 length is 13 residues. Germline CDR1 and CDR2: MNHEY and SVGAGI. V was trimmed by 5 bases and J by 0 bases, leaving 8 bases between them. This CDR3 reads CASSPGGSYEQYF. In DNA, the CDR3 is TGTGCCAGCAGTCCCGGGGGCTCCTACGAGCAGTACTTC.

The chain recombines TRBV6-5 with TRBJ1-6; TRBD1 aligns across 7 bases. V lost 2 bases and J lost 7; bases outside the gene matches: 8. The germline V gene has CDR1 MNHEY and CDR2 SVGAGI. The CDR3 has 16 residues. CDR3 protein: CASSYRTGAHNSPLHF. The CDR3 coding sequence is TGTGCCAGCAGTTACCGAACAGGGGCCCACAATTCACCCCTCCACTTT.

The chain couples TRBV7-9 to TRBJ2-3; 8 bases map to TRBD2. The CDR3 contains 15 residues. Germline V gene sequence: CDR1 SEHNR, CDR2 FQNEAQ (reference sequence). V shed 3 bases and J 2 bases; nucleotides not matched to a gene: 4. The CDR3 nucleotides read TGTGCCAGCAGCTTCCGCGGGGGGTACACAGATACGCAGTATTTT. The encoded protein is CASSFRGGYTDTQYF.

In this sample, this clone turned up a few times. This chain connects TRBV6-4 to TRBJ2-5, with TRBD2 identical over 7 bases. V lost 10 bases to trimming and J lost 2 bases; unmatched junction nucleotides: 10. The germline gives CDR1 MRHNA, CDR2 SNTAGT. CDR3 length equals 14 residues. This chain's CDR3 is CATGREGPQETQYF. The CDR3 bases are TGTGCCACGGGGAGGGAGGGGCCTCAAGAGACCCAGTACTTC.

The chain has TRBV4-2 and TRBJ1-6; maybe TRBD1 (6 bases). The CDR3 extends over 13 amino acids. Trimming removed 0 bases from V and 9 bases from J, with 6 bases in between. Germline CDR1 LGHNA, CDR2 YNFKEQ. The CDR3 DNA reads TGTGCCAGCAGCCAAGACAGGGGTTCACCCCTCCACTTT. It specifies CASSQDRGSPLHF.

The CDR3 DNA sequence: TGTGCCAGCAGTCCCCTGACAGGGGTCTCTGGAAACACCATATATTTT. This translates into CASSPLTGVSGNTIYF. This chain uses TRBV28 with TRBJ1-3, with 8 bases aligning to TRBD1. CDR3 size: 16 residues. Germline assignment: CDR1 MDHEN and CDR2 SYDVKM. V dropped 5 bases and J dropped 0; count of bases not matched to a gene: 6.

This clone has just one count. CDR3 sequence (DNA): TGTGCCAGTAGTAATCCAGGGGTGACCTACGAGCAGTACTTC. Translating gives CASSNPGVTYEQYF. The chain employs TRBV19 and TRBJ2-7, with a weak D call TRBD1 (6 bases). CDR3 length equals 14 residues. Looked up from germline, CDR1 is LNHDA and CDR2 is SQIVND (reference sequence). V gave up 4 bases and J gave up 2 bases, with 12 bases separating them.

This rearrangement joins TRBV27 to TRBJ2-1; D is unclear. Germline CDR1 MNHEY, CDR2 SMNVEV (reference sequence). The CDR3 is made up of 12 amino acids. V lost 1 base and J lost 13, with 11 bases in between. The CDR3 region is CASSLFPQDQFF. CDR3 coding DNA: TGTGCCAGCAGTTTATTCCCCCAGGATCAGTTCTTC.

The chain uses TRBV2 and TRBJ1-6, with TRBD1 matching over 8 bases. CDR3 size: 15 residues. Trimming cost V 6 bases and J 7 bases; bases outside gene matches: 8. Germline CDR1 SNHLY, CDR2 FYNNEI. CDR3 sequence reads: CASRSDRGGNSPLHF. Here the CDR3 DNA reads TGTGCCAGCAGATCCGACAGGGGTGGGAATTCACCCCTCCACTTT.

In DNA form, the CDR3 reads TGTGCCAGCAGTTCGGCGACCTACTATGGCTACACCTTC. As protein: CASSSATYYGYTF. The genes are TRBV28 and TRBJ1-2; no definite D call. The CDR3 loop spans 13 amino acids. With 4 bases removed from V and 3 bases from J, the gap between germline ends came to 9 bases. Per germline, CDR1 MDHEN and CDR2 SYDVKM.

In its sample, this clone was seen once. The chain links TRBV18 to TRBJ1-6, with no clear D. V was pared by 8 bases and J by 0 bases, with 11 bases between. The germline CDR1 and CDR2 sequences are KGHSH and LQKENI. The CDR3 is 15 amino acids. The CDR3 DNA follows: TGTGCCAGCCAGGAGCGGGGCTCCTATAATTCACCCCTCCACTTT. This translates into CASQERGSYNSPLHF.

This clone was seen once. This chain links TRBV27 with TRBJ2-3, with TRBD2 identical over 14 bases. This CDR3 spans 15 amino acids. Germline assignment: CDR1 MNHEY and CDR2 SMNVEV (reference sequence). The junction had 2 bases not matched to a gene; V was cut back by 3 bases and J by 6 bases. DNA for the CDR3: TGTGCCAGCAGTTTGGGACTAGCGGGGGTGGATACGCAGTATTTT. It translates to CASSLGLAGVDTQYF.

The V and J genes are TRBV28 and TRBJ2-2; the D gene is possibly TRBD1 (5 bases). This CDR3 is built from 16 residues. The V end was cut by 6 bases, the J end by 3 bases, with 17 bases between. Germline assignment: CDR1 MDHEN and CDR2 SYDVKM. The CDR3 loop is CASRRPQGYHTGELFF. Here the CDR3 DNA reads TGTGCCAGCAGGAGACCCCAGGGTTATCACACCGGGGAGCTGTTTTTT.

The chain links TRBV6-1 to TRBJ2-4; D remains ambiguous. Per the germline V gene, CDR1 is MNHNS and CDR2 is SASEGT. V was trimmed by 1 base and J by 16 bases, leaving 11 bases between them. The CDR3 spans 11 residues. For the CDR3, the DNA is TGTGCCAGCAGTGAAGTTGGCGCCCAATACTTC. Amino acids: CASSEVGAQYF.

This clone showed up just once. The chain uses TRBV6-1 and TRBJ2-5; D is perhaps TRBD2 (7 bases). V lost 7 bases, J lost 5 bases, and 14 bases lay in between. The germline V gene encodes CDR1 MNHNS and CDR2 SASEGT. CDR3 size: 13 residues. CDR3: CASKGGLLETQYF. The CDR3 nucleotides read TGTGCCAGCAAGGGGGGGTTACTGGAGACCCAGTACTTC.

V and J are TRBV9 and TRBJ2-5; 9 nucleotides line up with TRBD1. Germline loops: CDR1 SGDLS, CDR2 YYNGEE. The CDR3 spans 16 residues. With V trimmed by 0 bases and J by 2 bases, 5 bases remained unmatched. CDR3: CASSVALGTGQETQYF. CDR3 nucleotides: TGTGCCAGCAGCGTAGCTCTTGGGACAGGGCAAGAGACCCAGTACTTC.

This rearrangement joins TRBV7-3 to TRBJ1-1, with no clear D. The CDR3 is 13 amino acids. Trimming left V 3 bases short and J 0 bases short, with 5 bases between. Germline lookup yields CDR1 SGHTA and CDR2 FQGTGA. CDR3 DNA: TGTGCCAGCAGCTTGCAGTTGAACACTGAAGCTTTCTTT. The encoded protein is CASSLQLNTEAFF.

The CDR3 region has the DNA TGTGCCAGCAGTTACTCGACAGGTCGTCGCACTGAAGCTTTCTTT. The encoded protein is CASSYSTGRRTEAFF. The chain links TRBV6-5 to TRBJ1-1; the D gene is possibly TRBD1 (6 bases). Germline V gene data show CDR1 as MNHEY and CDR2 as SVGAGI. The V and J ends lost 0 bases and 4 bases respectively, with 12 bases between them. This CDR3 is 15 amino acids long.

The CDR3 region is CASSEGFWGTGGSNEQFF. The CDR3 DNA follows: TGTGCCAGCAGTGAAGGGTTCTGGGGGACAGGGGGCTCCAATGAGCAGTTCTTC. V and J are TRBV6-1 and TRBJ2-1; TRBD1 matches 12 bases. This CDR3 spans 18 amino acids. Germline V lookup: CDR1 MNHNS, CDR2 SASEGT. J was trimmed by 6 bases and V by 1 base; bases with no gene match: 10.

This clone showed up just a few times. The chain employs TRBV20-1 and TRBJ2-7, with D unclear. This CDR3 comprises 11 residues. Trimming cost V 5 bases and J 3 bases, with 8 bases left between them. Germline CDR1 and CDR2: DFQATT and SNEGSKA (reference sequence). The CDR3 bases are TGCAGTGCTGACCAGGTCTACGAGCAGTACTTC. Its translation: CSADQVYEQYF.